The clone carrying this TCR beta chain appeared once. This specimen comes from a study of radiation and T cells in renal cell carcinoma. The CDR3 sequence is 14 residues long. V lost 7 bases and J lost 2, with 15 bases in between. Per the germline V gene, CDR1 is SQVTM and CDR2 is ANQGSEA. Noted time point: baseline pretreatment blood. The sample's treatment: 15 Gy SBRT to primary tumor, nephrectomy 4 weeks later. Repertoires were generated with immunoSEQ multiplex PCR, while TCRdb's copy carries only in-frame clones and drops some. The table has approximately 150,000 clones, 88% seen once. The V and J genes are TRBV29-1 and TRBJ2-1; either TRBD1 or TRBD2 may fit D (5 bases each). Sequences were derived from blood, sampled from a patient whose treatment included radiotherapy and nephrectomy. The sequence came from a woman between 65 and 79 years old with renal cell carcinoma. The CDR3 DNA reads TGCAGCGGCCAGGAGAGGGGCCCCTACAATGAGCAGTTCTTC. It is translated as CSGQERGPYNEQFF.